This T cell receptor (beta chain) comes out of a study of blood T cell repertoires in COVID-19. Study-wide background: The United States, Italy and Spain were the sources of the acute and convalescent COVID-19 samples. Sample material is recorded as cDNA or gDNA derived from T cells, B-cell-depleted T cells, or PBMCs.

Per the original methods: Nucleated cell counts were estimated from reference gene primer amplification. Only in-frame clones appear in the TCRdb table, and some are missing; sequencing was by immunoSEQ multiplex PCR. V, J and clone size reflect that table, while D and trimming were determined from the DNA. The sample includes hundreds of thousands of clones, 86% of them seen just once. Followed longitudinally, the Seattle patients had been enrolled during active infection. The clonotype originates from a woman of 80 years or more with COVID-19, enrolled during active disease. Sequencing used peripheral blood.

DNA of the CDR3: TGTGCCAGTAGTGGGGGAGGACGAAAGGCAGATACGCAGTATTTT. Protein: CASSGGGRKADTQYF. This rearrangement joins TRBV19 to TRBJ2-3, with TRBD2 as a possible D gene (6 bases). Germline V gene sequence: CDR1 LNHDA, CDR2 SQIVND (reference sequence). The CDR3 consists of 15 residues. Trimming shortened V by 5 bases and J by 4 bases, and 16 bases separated the two germline ends. Variable domain in full (rest from reference TRBV19 and TRBJ2-3): DGGITQSPKYLFRKEGQNVTLSCEQNLNHDAMYWYRQDPGQGLRLIYYSQIVNDFQKGDIAEGYSVSREKKESFPLTVTSAQKNPTAFYLCASSGGGRKADTQYFGPGTRLTVL.